The 21 T cell receptor beta chains in this list originate from one sample, sequenced in a study of post-analysis software for immune sequencing data. Findings and caveats of the study: Five TRBV segments, including TRBV5-6, TRBV5-1 and TRBV20-1, were more frequent in patients than controls.

These receptors have no identified antigens. Unique molecular identifiers were carried by the TCR beta cDNA libraries. MiXCR, applied by TCRdb to the PCR reads, yields one record per CDR3 protein. The data hold about 200,000 distinct CDR3 sequences, with approximately 28% observed a single time. Sequenced: blood. The receptors were sampled from a girl aged 2-17 years with multiple sclerosis.

The CDR3 loop is CASSQEDRGTLYGYTF. As DNA, the CDR3 is TGTGCCAGCAGCCAAGAAGATAGGGGTACCCTCTATGGCTACACCTTC. The chain uses TRBV14 and TRBJ1-2; the D gene is possibly TRBD1 (5 bases). Trimming shortened V by 0 bases and J by 4 bases, and 15 bases separated the two germline ends. The CDR3 has 16 amino acids. The germline V gene encodes CDR1 SGHDN and CDR2 FVKESK.

Ten or more counts support this clonotype. The chain recombines TRBV21-1 with TRBJ2-5. TRBV21-1 is deemed a pseudogene. The CDR3 runs to 11 residues. The chain's CDR3 is CASSKGETQYF. CDR3 in DNA: TGTGCCAGCAGCAAGGGGGAGACCCAGTACTTC.

The rearrangement links TRBV4-1 to TRBJ1-5, with D hard to call. The V end lost 1 base, the J end lost 11 bases, and 9 bases lay between the germline ends. Germline CDR1 reads MGHRA; CDR2 reads YSYEKL. The CDR3 is 12 amino acids. In DNA, the CDR3 is TGCGCCAGCAGCCAAGTTTCCGGGACCCAGCATTTT. This gives the protein CASSQVSGTQHF.

The gene calls are TRBV5-1 and TRBJ2-1, with a possible D match to TRBD2 (6 bases). This CDR3 region has 17 residues. CDR1 and CDR2 from the germline V gene are SGHRS and YFSETQ. V lost 0 bases and J 6 bases, leaving 19 bases between the germline ends. The DNA of the CDR3 is TGCGCCAGCAGCTTGGAACCGGCGACTAGTATGTTCAATGAGCAGTTCTTC. Its protein is CASSLEPATSMFNEQFF.

This clonotype was counted between two and nine times. This sequence joins TRBV20-1 and TRBJ1-4; D may be TRBD1 (6 bases). CDR1 is DFQATT, CDR2 SNEGSKA, per germline (reference sequence). Trimming removed 1 base at V and 6 bases at J, with 6 bases between. This CDR3 is built from 12 residues. The CDR3 loop is CSARGTDEKLFF. CDR3 nucleotide sequence: TGCAGTGCTAGAGGGACAGATGAAAAACTGTTTTTT.

The chain combines TRBV29-1 with TRBJ2-1; D may be TRBD2 (6 bases). The germline V gene encodes CDR1 SQVTM and CDR2 ANQGSEA. V was shortened by 7 bases and J by 8 bases, with 12 bases between the two germline ends. The CDR3 has 11 residues. CDR3 in DNA: TGCAGCGGGGGACCGGGGGATGAGCAGTTCTTC. Translating it yields CSGGPGDEQFF.

This clonotype was counted only a few times. DNA for the CDR3: TGTGCCAGCCCTAATAATACCCAGGAGGGCTACACCTTC. This sequence encodes CASPNNTQEGYTF. The chain employs TRBV7-9 and TRBJ1-2; D ambiguous. The germline V gene has CDR1 SEHNR and CDR2 FQNEAQ (reference sequence). V lost 8 bases, J lost 8 bases, and 18 bases lay in between. The CDR3 consists of 13 residues.

This clonotype was detected ten times or more. The chain links TRBV28 to TRBJ2-7; D not certain. The CDR3 sequence is 12 residues long. Trimming left V 4 bases short and J 7 bases short, with 11 bases between. Germline CDR1 and CDR2: MDHEN and SYDVKM. The CDR3 DNA sequence: TGTGCCAGCAGTTCCCGATTGGAAGAGCAGTACTTC. It translates to CASSSRLEEQYF.

A word on this clonotype: A much larger clone lies a single base off, so this may be a read error. The V and J genes are TRBV11-2 and TRBJ2-1; no firm D call. CDR3 size: 16 residues. Germline loops: CDR1 SGHAT, CDR2 FQNNGV. The CDR3 region is CASSFRSDSSYNERFF. The CDR3 DNA follows: TGTGCCAGCAGCTTTAGGAGCGATAGCTCCTACAATGAGCGGTTCTTC.

This clonotype was seen many times. The V call is TRBV15, the J call TRBJ2-2; a weak D match, TRBD2 (6 bases). Germline V CDR1 and CDR2: LNHNV, YYDKDF (reference sequence). This CDR3 spans 15 amino acids. The germline V and J ends were trimmed by 3 bases and 7 bases, with 15 bases remaining between them. DNA of the CDR3: TGTGCCACCAGCAGGAGGTTCGGGGAGGACGGGGAGCTGTTTTTT. Translation gives CATSRRFGEDGELFF.

This chain connects TRBV7-2 to TRBJ2-1, with D maybe TRBD1 (6 bases). The CDR3 has 14 amino acids. The germline V gene encodes CDR1 SGHTA and CDR2 FQGNSA. Deletions cut 7 bases from V and 7 bases from J, with 17 bases between. CDR3 amino acids: CASTTVAGANEQFF. DNA of the CDR3: TGTGCCAGCACAACTGTGGCAGGGGCTAATGAGCAGTTCTTC.

In its sample, this clonotype was seen many times. The chain uses TRBV4-2 and TRBJ2-1; 14 bases match TRBD2. The J segment lost 4 bases and the V segment lost 6 bases, leaving 2 bases of the junction unmatched. The length of the CDR3 is 15 residues. Germline-derived CDR1 and CDR2 are LGHNA and YNFKEQ. In DNA, the CDR3 is TGTGCCAGCAGACGGACTAGCGGGGGGTACAATGAGCAGTTCTTC. Translated, it gives CASRRTSGGYNEQFF.

As regards this clonotype: A read error may explain this, as a much larger clone is one base away. This sequence joins TRBV20-1 and TRBJ2-7, with 7 positions matching TRBD1. This CDR3 comprises 12 residues. CDR1 is DFQATT, CDR2 SNEGSKA, per germline (reference sequence). V was clipped by 4 bases and J by 2 bases; unmatched bases: 2. The CDR3 bases are TGCAGTGCTAAGGGGGCCCCCTACGAGCAGTACTTC. Translation gives CSAKGAPYEQYF.

This clonotype was counted ten times or more. The V and J genes are TRBV6-1 and TRBJ2-6; no clear D. Germline CDR1 is MNHNS and CDR2 is SASEGT. The CDR3 totals 15 residues. V gave up 7 bases and J gave up 0 bases, with 10 bases separating them. The CDR3 DNA reads TGTGCCAGCATAGTACAGCACTCTGGGGCCAACGTCCTGACTTTC. Translating gives CASIVQHSGANVLTF.

To note about this clonotype: A junction end diverges from the germline sequence, so it may reflect a read error. The chain joins TRBV7-9 to TRBJ2-4; D is unresolved. CDR3 length equals 15 residues. The V gene's germline CDR1 is SEHNR and CDR2 FQNEAQ (reference sequence). The CDR3 bases are TGCGCCAGCAGCTTAGGGTTATTAGCCAAAAACATTCAGTACTTC. This sequence encodes CASSLGLLAKNIQYF. The variable domain in full, completed from reference TRBV7-9 and TRBJ2-4, reads DTGVSQNPRHKITKRGQNVTFRCDPISEHNRLYWYRQTLGQGPEFLTYFQNEAQLEKSRLLSDRFSAERPKGSFSTLEIQRTEQGDSAMYLCASSLGLLAKNIQYFGAGTRLSVL.

CDR3 DNA: TGTGCCAGCAGTGAATTCCCCCCCGAGTCATCCCAAGAGACCCAGTACTTC. Protein: CASSEFPPESSQETQYF. This sequence joins TRBV2 and TRBJ2-5; D uncertain. Germline V gene data show CDR1 as SNHLY and CDR2 as FYNNEI. Trimming cost V 2 bases and J 1 base, with 17 bases left between them. This CDR3 has 17 residues.

The chain joins TRBV27 to TRBJ1-2; possible D gene TRBD1, 5 bases. V was shortened by 5 bases and J by 5 bases, with 12 bases between the two germline ends. This CDR3 is built from 13 residues. Germline CDR1 is MNHEY and CDR2 is SMNVEV (reference sequence). The CDR3 nucleotides are TGTGCCAGCAGTCTGGGGGGGGGGTATGGCTACACCTTC. It yields the protein CASSLGGGYGYTF.

By sample fraction, this clonotype is large. The V and J genes are TRBV6-5 and TRBJ2-7; D uncertain. Germline V CDR1 and CDR2: MNHEY, SVGAGI. V shed 0 bases and J shed 6 bases, with 3 bases lying between them. The CDR3 runs to 11 residues. The CDR3 sequence is CASSYSGEQYF. The CDR3 nucleotides are TGTGCCAGCAGTTACTCTGGCGAGCAGTACTTC.

The chain recombines TRBV3-1 with TRBJ2-5; D ambiguous. From germline, CDR1 is LGHDT and CDR2 YNNKEL (reference sequence). Deletions cut 2 bases from V and 11 bases from J, with 12 bases between. This CDR3 has 12 residues. This CDR3 is CASSQLADEQYF. CDR3 in DNA: TGTGCCAGCAGCCAATTAGCCGATGAGCAGTACTTC.

The chain joins TRBV29-1 to TRBJ1-1; weak D call: TRBD1 (6 bases). CDR3 length: 14 amino acids. Germline V gene sequence: CDR1 SQVTM, CDR2 ANQGSEA. V lost 6 bases, J lost 0 bases, and 14 bases lay in between. In nucleotides, the CDR3 is TGCAGCGTCATCAAACAGGGAATGAACACTGAAGCTTTCTTT. It yields the protein CSVIKQGMNTEAFF.

This clonotype was detected a few times. The chain combines TRBV20-1 with TRBJ2-1, with 7 bases identical to TRBD2. In germline, CDR1 is DFQATT, CDR2 SNEGSKA (reference sequence). The CDR3 runs to 13 residues. Trimming took 1 base from V and 10 from J; bases not matched to a gene: 7. Written as DNA, the CDR3 is TGCAGTGCTAGAGCGCTAACGGGGGGAGAGCAGTTCTTC. Translated: CSARALTGGEQFF.